This T cell receptor beta chain was obtained from a study of control samples from healthy donors and cancer patients (dated by TCRdb to the early 2020s). On this clone itself: No antigen is known for it. No much larger clone is present one base from it, and per-base qualities are unavailable.

The library was produced with the immunoSEQ multiplex PCR assay. TCRdb carries this immuneACCESS record with in-frame sequences only. Its versions omit some clonotypes, under half of them owing to an unresolved V gene in the studies checked, with the rest unexplained. This sample comprises more than 95,000 clones, 85% to 95% of them detected only once. Jointly, the top ten make up 0.58% of the sample. The trim is 7 bases for V and 1 base for J, with a gap of 14 bases between the germline ends. Spanning cysteine to phenylalanine, the CDR3 consists of 14 amino acids. Here the CDR3 DNA is all that survives: 42 bases in frame from base 1. The germline V gene specifies SGHRS as CDR1 and YFSETQ as CDR2.

The chain is made from TRBV5-1 and TRBJ1-1, with TRBD1 perhaps the D gene, on 5 matching bases. The TCR comes from an elderly man with head and neck cancer. Source material: PBMCs. The nucleotides are TGCGCCAGCCAGGGAGGGCCCGGGAACACTGAAGCTTTCTTT. This codes for CASQGGPGNTEAFF.